The entry below gives a single T cell receptor beta chain sequence along with its context. Its antigen is currently unknown. This specimen belongs to a study of T cell responses to AZD1222 COVID-19 vaccine. Study results and caveats: Spike-specific TCR depth and breadth grew after two AZD1222 doses. It was only a handful of AZD1222 recipients who were seropositive at baseline. Dominant CD4 TCR responses targeted spike regions 160-218 and 743-854. It should be noted that donors were predominantly white British and more often female, and clonal diversity was possibly underestimated.

Profiled with immunoSEQ multiplex PCR; TCRdb holds only in-frame clones, not every one. Of 150,000 to 180,000 clones in the sample, roughly 90% are singletons; the top ten hold 5.5% to 6%. This CDR3 is 16 amino acids long. Trimming at V came to 4 bases and at J to 2 bases, leaving 8 bases not matched to a gene. Germline-derived CDR1 and CDR2 are LNHDA and SQIVND (reference sequence). This receptor was identified in an adult in good health. This rearrangement joins TRBV19 to TRBJ1-5; 7 bases agree with TRBD1. Sequenced material: peripheral blood, taken on day 0 of MenACWY control vaccination. The CDR3 region has the DNA TGTGCCAGTAGTACCTCACACGGACAGGGCAATCAGCCCCAGCATTTT. It is translated as CASSTSHGQGNQPQHF. The full variable domain, in which reference TRBV19 and TRBJ1-5 provide the parts outside the CDR3, is DGGITQSPKYLFRKEGQNVTLSCEQNLNHDAMYWYRQDPGQGLRLIYYSQIVNDFQKGDIAEGYSVSREKKESFPLTVTSAQKNPTAFYLCASSTSHGQGNQPQHFGDGTRLSIL.